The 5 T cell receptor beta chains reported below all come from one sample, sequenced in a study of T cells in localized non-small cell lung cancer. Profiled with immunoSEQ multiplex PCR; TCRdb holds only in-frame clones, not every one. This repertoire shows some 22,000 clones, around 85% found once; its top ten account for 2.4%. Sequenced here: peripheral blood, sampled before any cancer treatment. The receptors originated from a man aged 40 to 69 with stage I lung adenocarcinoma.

CDR3 nucleotides: TGTGCCAGCAGTCCGGGTTCGAGCGGGGGAGAGACCCAGTACTTC. It yields the protein CASSPGSSGGETQYF. The V gene is TRBV6-5, the J gene TRBJ2-5; 8 nucleotides align to TRBD2. Germline lookup yields CDR1 MNHEY and CDR2 SVGAGI. This CDR3 region has 15 residues. V dropped 5 bases and J dropped 4; count of bases not matched to a gene: 9.

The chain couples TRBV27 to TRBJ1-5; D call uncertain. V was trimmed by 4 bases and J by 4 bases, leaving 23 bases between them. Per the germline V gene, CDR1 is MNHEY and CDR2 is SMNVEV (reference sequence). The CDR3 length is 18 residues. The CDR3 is CASSSRTNGPLPNQPQHF. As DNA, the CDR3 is TGTGCCAGCAGTTCGCGAACAAATGGACCGCTACCTAATCAGCCCCAGCATTTT.

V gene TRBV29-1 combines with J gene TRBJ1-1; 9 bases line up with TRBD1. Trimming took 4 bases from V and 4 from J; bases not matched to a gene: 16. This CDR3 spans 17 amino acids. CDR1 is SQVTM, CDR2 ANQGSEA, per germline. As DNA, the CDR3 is TGCAGCGTTGTCAATCCCCACAGGGGGCTAGGCGGCACTGAAGCTTTCTTT. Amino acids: CSVVNPHRGLGGTEAFF.

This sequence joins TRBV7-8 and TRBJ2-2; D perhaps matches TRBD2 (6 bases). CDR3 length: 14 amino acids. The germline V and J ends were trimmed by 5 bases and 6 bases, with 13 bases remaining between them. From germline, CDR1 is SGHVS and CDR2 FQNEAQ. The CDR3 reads CASSPHWGAGELFF. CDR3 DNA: TGTGCCAGCAGCCCTCATTGGGGGGCCGGGGAGCTGTTTTTT.

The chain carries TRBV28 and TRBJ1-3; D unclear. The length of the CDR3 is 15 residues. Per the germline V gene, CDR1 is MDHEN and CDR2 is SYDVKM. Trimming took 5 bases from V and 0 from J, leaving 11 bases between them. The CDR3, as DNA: TGTGCCAGCAGTCCATGGGCCGACTCTGGAAACACCATATATTTT. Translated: CASSPWADSGNTIYF.